Following are 32 T cell receptor beta chains from one sample sequenced in a study of cytomegalovirus exposure and HLA in healthy donors. The primer mix had 60 Vbeta and 13 Jbeta primers. Clones were read by immunoSEQ multiplex PCR, and TCRdb kept only the in-frame ones, dropping some. The sample records more than 150,000 clones, 60% to 85% being singletons. The sequencing input was PBMCs. All receptors derive from a woman in her forties in good health and CMV-seropositive.

J is TRBJ1-3 and V is TRBV4-3; the match to TRBD1 covers 8 bases. The CDR3 spans 17 residues. The V gene's germline CDR1 is LGHNA and CDR2 YSLEER. J was trimmed by 0 bases and V by 4 bases; bases with no gene match: 8. In DNA, the CDR3 is TGCGCCAGCAGCCCAGGACAGGGCCATATCTCTGGAAACACCATATATTTT. The encoded protein is CASSPGQGHISGNTIYF.

J is TRBJ2-7 and V is TRBV29-1; TRBD1 is a possible D gene (6 bases). Between the trimmed V and J ends, which lost 4 bases and 3 bases, there was a span of 10 bases. This CDR3 comprises 12 residues. Germline values: CDR1 SQVTM, CDR2 ANQGSEA. The CDR3: CSVGKGVYEQYF. The CDR3 DNA reads as TGCAGCGTTGGAAAGGGGGTCTACGAGCAGTACTTC.

The chain combines TRBV7-2 with TRBJ1-2, with 7 bases lining up with TRBD1. Per germline, CDR1 SGHTA and CDR2 FQGNSA. Germline trimming cut 0 bases from V and 4 bases from J; bases unmatched to any gene: 8. The CDR3 runs 16 residues. The CDR3 loop reads CASSLAIAGGLYGYTF. The CDR3 region has the DNA TGTGCCAGCAGCTTAGCTATCGCAGGGGGACTCTATGGCTACACCTTC.

The V and J genes are TRBV5-4 and TRBJ1-2; D possibly corresponds to TRBD1 (5 bases). With 4 bases removed from V and 4 bases from J, the gap between germline ends came to 20 bases. Germline-derived CDR1 and CDR2 are SGHNT and YYREEE (reference sequence). The length of the CDR3 is 16 residues. The CDR3 is CASSPGVGGKLYGYTF. CDR3 sequence (DNA): TGTGCCAGCAGCCCCGGCGTCGGGGGGAAACTCTATGGCTACACCTTC.

The chain's CDR3 is CASSSTGGPGGELFF. CDR3 nucleotide sequence: TGCGCCAGCAGCTCAACGGGGGGGCCGGGCGGGGAGCTGTTTTTT. This chain uses TRBV5-1 with TRBJ2-2; 8 bases agree with TRBD2. Germline assignment: CDR1 SGHRS and CDR2 YFSETQ. The CDR3 is 15 amino acids. The junction had 8 bases not matched to a gene; V was cut back by 3 bases and J by 7 bases. Together with reference TRBV5-1 and TRBJ2-2, the CDR3 gives the full variable domain: KAGVTQTPRYLIKTRGQQVTLSCSPISGHRSVSWYQQTPGQGLQFLFEYFSETQRNKGNFPGRFSGRQFSNSRSEMNVSTLELGDSALYLCASSSTGGPGGELFFGEGSRLTVL.

This chain joins TRBV19 and TRBJ2-7, with D unresolved. This CDR3 has 12 amino acids. From germline, CDR1 is LNHDA and CDR2 SQIVND (reference sequence). With 4 bases removed from V and 5 bases from J, the gap between germline ends came to 9 bases. For the CDR3, the DNA is TGTGCCAGTAGTAATTCGGTGCACGAGCAGTACTTC. This codes for CASSNSVHEQYF.

The J gene is TRBJ2-7, the V gene TRBV7-2, with D possibly being TRBD1 (5 bases). V lost 4 bases to trimming and J lost 4 bases, with 23 bases between them. There are 17 residues in the CDR3. CDR1 is SGHTA, CDR2 FQGNSA, per germline. The CDR3 DNA reads as TGTGCCAGCAGCTCCAGTTCAATCAGGGTTTCGTCTTACGAGCAGTACTTC. Protein product: CASSSSSIRVSSYEQYF.

This clone appeared a single time. This chain connects TRBV5-1 to TRBJ1-1, with TRBD1 matching over 8 bases. Trimming took 3 bases from V and 0 from J; bases not matched to a gene: 13. Germline loops: CDR1 SGHRS, CDR2 YFSETQ. This CDR3 has 18 amino acids. The CDR3 DNA is TGCGCCAGCAGCTCCTATGGACAGGGCAGCGTCATGAACACTGAAGCTTTCTTT. Translating gives CASSSYGQGSVMNTEAFF. Combining the CDR3 with reference TRBV5-1 and TRBJ1-1 gives the whole variable domain KAGVTQTPRYLIKTRGQQVTLSCSPISGHRSVSWYQQTPGQGLQFLFEYFSETQRNKGNFPGRFSGRQFSNSRSEMNVSTLELGDSALYLCASSSYGQGSVMNTEAFFGQGTRLTVV.

V gene TRBV5-4 combines with J gene TRBJ2-5; 9 positions agree with TRBD1. Trimming at V came to 4 bases and at J to 3 bases, leaving 10 bases not matched to a gene. CDR1 and CDR2 from the germline V gene are SGHNT and YYREEE (reference sequence). The CDR3 sequence is 16 residues long. This CDR3 reads CASSLTTGQGEETQYF. CDR3 in DNA: TGTGCCAGCAGCCTAACCACGGGACAGGGAGAAGAGACCCAGTACTTC.

This chain joins TRBV6-1 and TRBJ2-7; D is perhaps TRBD2 (7 bases). Germline V lookup: CDR1 MNHNS, CDR2 SASEGT. V was trimmed by 5 bases and J by 3 bases, leaving 17 bases between them. The CDR3 length is 15 residues. CDR3 sequence: CASSSKSGGGYEQYF. The CDR3 coding sequence is TGTGCCAGCAGTTCCAAGTCGGGGGGCGGCTACGAGCAGTACTTC.

The chain has TRBV4-1 and TRBJ1-1; tentative D call: TRBD1 (5 bases). V lost 6 bases to trimming and J lost 1 base, with 6 bases between them. Germline lookup yields CDR1 MGHRA and CDR2 YSYEKL. The CDR3 totals 12 residues. CDR3 sequence: CASSRGNTEAFF. In nucleotides, the CDR3 is TGCGCCAGCAGTAGGGGGAACACTGAAGCTTTCTTT.

The rearrangement links TRBV7-8 to TRBJ2-6, with D uncertain. Germline CDR1 is SGHVS and CDR2 is FQNEAQ. V lost 1 base to trimming and J lost 2 bases, with 6 bases between them. The CDR3 has 15 residues. CDR3 region: CASSLVPAGANVLTF. DNA of the CDR3: TGTGCCAGCAGCTTAGTTCCGGCTGGGGCCAACGTCCTGACTTTC.

The chain employs TRBV5-6 and TRBJ1-2, with D uncertain. In germline, CDR1 is SGHDT, CDR2 YYEEEE. The V gene lost 3 bases and the J gene lost 5 bases, with 17 bases spanning the gap. The CDR3 length is 15 residues. DNA of the CDR3: TGTGCCAGCAGCTCCGCTCAAACAGAGCCTTATGGCTACACCTTC. Amino acids: CASSSAQTEPYGYTF. Combining the CDR3 with reference TRBV5-6 and TRBJ1-2 gives the whole variable domain DAGVTQSPTHLIKTRGQQVTLRCSPKSGHDTVSWYQQALGQGPQFIFQYYEEEERQRGNFPDRFSGHQFPNYSSELNVNALLLGDSALYLCASSSAQTEPYGYTFGSGTRLTVV.

This rearrangement joins TRBV5-4 to TRBJ2-1; no clear D. Germline values: CDR1 SGHNT, CDR2 YYREEE (reference sequence). The CDR3 spans 11 residues. Trimming stripped 2 bases from V and 9 bases from J, with 6 bases between. CDR3 nucleotide sequence: TGTGCCAGCAGCTTTGACATTGAGCAGTTCTTC. Translating it yields CASSFDIEQFF.

This clone was picked up a small number of times. The genes are TRBV29-1 and TRBJ1-1; D is unresolved. V dropped 4 bases and J dropped 0 bases, with 3 bases sitting between them. CDR3 length: 11 residues. In germline, CDR1 is SQVTM, CDR2 ANQGSEA. Here the CDR3 reads CSVAVNTEAFF. DNA for the CDR3: TGCAGCGTTGCAGTGAACACTGAAGCTTTCTTT. Variable domain in full (rest from reference TRBV29-1 and TRBJ1-1): SAVISQKPSRDICQRGTSLTIQCQVDSQVTMMFWYRQQPGQSLTLIATANQGSEATYESGFVIDKFPISRPNLTFSTLTVSNMSPEDSSIYLCSVAVNTEAFFGQGTRLTVV.

J is TRBJ2-3 and V is TRBV28; a weak D match, TRBD2 (7 bases). Germline-derived CDR1 and CDR2 are MDHEN and SYDVKM. Trimming pared 8 bases from V and 4 bases from J, leaving 13 bases between. The CDR3 consists of 13 residues. CDR3 protein: CASGGAGADTQYF. Here the CDR3 DNA reads TGTGCCAGCGGGGGGGCGGGCGCAGATACGCAGTATTTT.

This clone was seen once. The chain has TRBV11-2 and TRBJ2-1; maybe TRBD2 (5 bases). The V end was cut by 2 bases, the J end by 0 bases, with 17 bases between. CDR3 length: 18 amino acids. CDR1 is SGHAT, CDR2 FQNNGV, per germline. In DNA form, the CDR3 reads TGTGCCAGCAGCTTATTGTTTAGTAGCGAGAGCTCCTACAATGAGCAGTTCTTC. It specifies CASSLLFSSESSYNEQFF.

This chain uses TRBV19 with TRBJ1-1; TRBD1 matches at 7 bases. Germline V gives CDR1 LNHDA, CDR2 SQIVND (reference sequence). The CDR3 sequence is 14 residues long. Trimming took 3 bases from V and 4 from J; bases not matched to a gene: 5. In DNA, the CDR3 is TGTGCCAGTAGTATGGCCGGGACAGTCACTGAAGCTTTCTTT. This encodes CASSMAGTVTEAFF.

The chain links TRBV7-2 to TRBJ1-2; a possible D gene is TRBD1 (5 bases). V was clipped by 5 bases and J by 0 bases, with 10 bases between them. This CDR3 comprises 14 residues. Per the germline V gene, CDR1 is SGHTA and CDR2 is FQGNSA. The CDR3 DNA follows: TGTGCCAGCAGCCAAAGGACAACTAACTATGGCTACACCTTC. Protein product: CASSQRTTNYGYTF.

This clone was picked up one time. This chain links TRBV30 with TRBJ2-7; TRBD2 matches 10 bases. V lost 5 bases to trimming and J lost 7 bases; unmatched junction nucleotides: 8. CDR1 and CDR2 (germline): GTSNPN, SVGIG (reference sequence). The CDR3 extends over 13 amino acids. CDR3 DNA sequence: TGTGCCTGGGCTATAGCGGGGGGTGGTGAGCAGTACTTC. This sequence encodes CAWAIAGGGEQYF.

The J gene is TRBJ1-2, the V gene TRBV2; no definite D call. Germline CDR1 SNHLY, CDR2 FYNNEI. V shed 6 bases and J shed 8 bases, with 16 bases lying between them. This CDR3 spans 13 amino acids. This CDR3 reads CASRERQTGGYTF. As DNA, the CDR3 is TGTGCCAGCAGAGAACGGCAGACGGGAGGCTACACCTTC.

The J gene is TRBJ2-5, the V gene TRBV2; the D gene is possibly TRBD1 (5 bases). V dropped 4 bases and J dropped 1 base, with 10 bases sitting between them. The V gene's germline CDR1 is SNHLY and CDR2 FYNNEI. This CDR3 region has 14 residues. The CDR3, as DNA: TGTGCCAGCAGTGGATTGGACACCCAAGAGACCCAGTACTTC. Amino acid sequence: CASSGLDTQETQYF. The full variable domain, in which reference TRBV2 and TRBJ2-5 provide the parts outside the CDR3, is EPEVTQTPSHQVTQMGQEVILRCVPISNHLYFYWYRQILGQKVEFLVSFYNNEISEKSEIFDDQFSVERPDGSNFTLKIRSTKLEDSAMYFCASSGLDTQETQYFGPGTRLLVL.

J is TRBJ1-1 and V is TRBV6-1; TRBD1 agrees at 9 bases. The CDR3 totals 16 residues. CDR1 MNHNS and CDR2 SASEGT come from the germline V gene. The V and J ends lost 3 bases and 5 bases, in that order; junction bases with no gene match: 10. Here the CDR3 reads CASSDWLTGGATEAFF. The CDR3, as DNA: TGTGCCAGCAGTGATTGGCTGACAGGGGGTGCGACTGAAGCTTTCTTT.

The J gene is TRBJ2-1, the V gene TRBV7-3, with TRBD2 matching over 9 bases. Trimming at V came to 2 bases and at J to 5 bases, leaving 4 bases not matched to a gene. CDR1 SGHTA and CDR2 FQGTGA come from the germline V gene. This CDR3 is 15 amino acids long. The DNA of the CDR3 is TGTGCCAGCAGCTTAGAGGCGGGGGGGCACAATGAGCAGTTCTTC. Translated, it gives CASSLEAGGHNEQFF.

This clone showed up just once. V is TRBV7-2 and J is TRBJ1-2; TRBD1 aligns across 7 bases. Unmatched junction bases numbered 13, after V lost 7 bases and J lost 5 bases. The length of the CDR3 is 15 residues. CDR1 and CDR2 from the germline V gene are SGHTA and FQGNSA. The CDR3 nucleotides read TGTGCCAGCACGCCGTTTGCGGACAGGATATATGGCTACACCTTC. Translation gives CASTPFADRIYGYTF.

The chain is built from TRBV9 and TRBJ2-1, with 10 nucleotides matching TRBD2. The CDR3 length is 15 residues. The V gene's germline CDR1 is SGDLS and CDR2 YYNGEE. The J segment lost 7 bases and the V segment lost 0 bases, leaving 4 bases of the junction unmatched. The CDR3 DNA follows: TGTGCCAGCAGCGTAGTAGCGGGGGGCCGAAATGAGCAGTTCTTC. Amino acids: CASSVVAGGRNEQFF.

As for this clone: At one of its ends the junction is not consistent with the germline gene, which may arise from a read error. The chain joins TRBV7-9 to TRBJ2-6; D perhaps matches TRBD1 (5 bases). The CDR3 is made up of 17 amino acids. Germline CDR1 reads SEHNR; CDR2 reads FQNEAQ (reference sequence). The CDR3 is CASGTQLLGSGANGLTF. The CDR3 DNA follows: TGTGCCAGCGGAACCCAGTTGCTTGGCTCTGGGGCCAACGGCCTGACTTTC.

V and J are TRBV6-5 and TRBJ1-6; 8 positions match TRBD1. Trimming took 5 bases from V and 6 from J; bases not matched to a gene: 6. The CDR3 loop spans 15 amino acids. Germline CDR1 and CDR2: MNHEY and SVGAGI. CDR3 residues: CASSPDRVGNSPLHF. The CDR3 nucleotides read TGTGCCAGCAGTCCGGACAGGGTGGGTAATTCACCCCTCCACTTT.

The chain has TRBV11-1 and TRBJ2-7, with D possibly TRBD2 on 6 matching bases. Germline V gene lookup returns CDR1 SGHAT and CDR2 FQDESV (reference sequence). This CDR3 has 13 amino acids. The V and J ends lost 5 bases and 4 bases respectively, with 12 bases between them. The CDR3 DNA follows: TGTGCCAGCAGCGTCGGAGGGGCATACGAGCAGTACTTC. Its protein product is CASSVGGAYEQYF. Drawing the rest from reference TRBV11-1 and TRBJ2-7, the complete variable domain is EAEVAQSPRYKITEKSQAVAFWCDPISGHATLYWYRQILGQGPELLVQFQDESVVDDSQLPKDRFSAERLKGVDSTLKIQPAELGDSAMYLCASSVGGAYEQYFGPGTRLTVT.

This clone was found a few times. This chain links TRBV27 with TRBJ2-6, with D perhaps matching TRBD1 (6 bases). Trimming took off 6 bases at V and 0 bases at J, with 15 bases between the two ends. Germline CDR1 MNHEY, CDR2 SMNVEV (reference sequence). The CDR3 covers 17 residues. CDR3 sequence reads: CASSPRGTSSGANVLTF. Written as DNA, the CDR3 is TGTGCCAGCAGCCCTAGGGGGACGTCCTCTGGGGCCAACGTCCTGACTTTC.

The chain has TRBV6-1 and TRBJ2-7; perhaps TRBD1 as D (6 bases). The V gene's germline CDR1 is MNHNS and CDR2 SASEGT. Deletions cut 8 bases from V and 2 bases from J, with 13 bases between. The CDR3 has 13 residues. CDR3 loop: CASGTLTTYEQYF. The CDR3 nucleotides are TGTGCCAGCGGGACACTCACAACCTACGAGCAGTACTTC.

The CDR3 protein is CAWRQGFGYNEQFF. The CDR3 DNA is TGTGCCTGGAGACAGGGCTTTGGCTACAATGAGCAGTTCTTC. V is TRBV30 and J is TRBJ2-1; possible D gene TRBD1, 6 bases. The V gene's germline CDR1 is GTSNPN and CDR2 SVGIG (reference sequence). The CDR3 spans 14 residues. V was clipped by 3 bases and J by 3 bases, with 12 bases between them.